Sequencing of this TCR beta chain was carried out in a study of shared T cell receptors in the human thymus. Only in-frame clones appear in the TCRdb table, and some are missing; sequencing was by immunoSEQ multiplex PCR. The table lists 500,000 to 850,000 clones, around 87% of them singletons. These sequences were also reported in another study, on human thymus T cells. That source reports: The study used thymus tissue resected during corrective heart surgery. Related studies noted strongly shared thymic repertoires across unrelated people.

The sequenced sample consisted of thymocytes. The origin of this receptor is a boy under two years old with a congenital heart defect.

The CDR3 DNA is TGTGCCAGCAGCTATACAGCGGGGGGGCGCACCGGGGAGCTGTTTTTT. Translating it yields CASSYTAGGRTGELFF. V is TRBV7-9 and J is TRBJ2-2; TRBD2 agrees at 10 bases. Germline CDR1 reads SEHNR; CDR2 reads FQNEAQ (reference sequence). The CDR3 is made up of 16 amino acids. V was clipped by 4 bases and J by 4 bases; unmatched bases: 6.